These T cell receptor beta chains were read from a single sample in a study of Graves' ophthalmopathy and Graves' hyperthyroidism. TCRdb redid the calling of the multiplex PCR reads with MiXCR, one entry per CDR3 protein. The table includes 450,000 or so distinct CDR3 sequences, approximately 15% detected once. What was sequenced was blood. These receptors all stem from a woman aged 30 to 39 with Graves' ophthalmopathy. CDR3s leave out the opening cysteine and the closing phenylalanine or tryptophan.

J: TRBJ2-3
V: TRBV7-2
CDR3: ASTVAGAPSDTQC

J: TRBJ1-5
V: TRBV20-1
CDR3: SATRALRTSSNQPQH

J: TRBJ1-1
V: TRBV5-1
CDR3: ASSLAIQGSGTEAF

J: TRBJ1-5
V: TRBV19
CDR3: ASSEVPGYNQPQH

J: TRBJ1-5
V: TRBV20-1
CDR3: SAPGPNQPQH

J: TRBJ2-7
V: TRBV6-1
CDR3: ASSDPILSYDQY

J: TRBJ1-5
V: TRBV27
CDR3: ASSSRGLSNQPQH

J: TRBJ2-5
V: TRBV7-9
CDR3: ASSGREETQY

J: TRBJ2-7
V: TRBV10-3
CDR3: AISVPKGSNYEQY

J: TRBJ1-1
V: TRBV27
CDR3: ASSLQGIAEAF

J: TRBJ1-1
V: TRBV20-1
CDR3: SASNWANTEAF

J: TRBJ2-6
V: TRBV7-3
CDR3: ASSLNSGLAGGFSGANVLT

J: TRBJ1-1
V: TRBV11-2
CDR3: ASTPRAGGLNTEAF

J: TRBJ2-2
V: TRBV4-2
CDR3: ASSQDEEHGELF

J: TRBJ1-2
V: TRBV6-1
CDR3: ASSEARELYGYT